This is a list of T cell receptor beta chains from one sample in a study of human T cells and chemical hapten exposure. TCRdb redid the calling of the RACE reads with MiXCR, one entry per CDR3 protein. This sample has more than 70,000 distinct CDR3 sequences, with more than 9% found just once. This specimen was whole blood, taken in connection with sensitization to the hapten diphenylcyclopropenone (DPC). Receptor source: a young man with alopecia areata. Some clones in this sample may be carry-over from other donors' samples. The CDR3 runs from the conserved cysteine through the conserved F or W. A D gene is named only where the DNA matches it firmly. The size field is filled for only some rows; it gives once, few, many or a size class.

D gene	CDR3 length	V gene	clone size	J gene	CDR3 protein	CDR3 DNA
-	17	TRBV21-1	many	TRBJ1-3	CASSNGTGPPSGNTIYF	TGTGCCAGCAGCAACGGGACAGGACCACCCTCTGGAAACACCATATATTTT
-	13	TRBV12-3/TRBV12-4	few	TRBJ2-7	CASSSGQSYEQYF	TGTGCCAGCAGTTCTGGACAGTCCTACGAGCAGTACTTC
-	15	TRBV24-1	few	TRBJ2-3	CATSDFQVATDTQYF	TGTGCCACCAGTGATTTTCAGGTAGCCACAGATACGCAGTATTTT
-	15	TRBV10-3	few	TRBJ1-6	CATGLGYLRNSPLHF	TGTGCCACCGGTTTGGGGTATTTGAGGAATTCACCCCTCCACTTT
-	12	TRBV7-7	few	TRBJ2-5	CASSPLRRTQYF	TGTGCCAGCAGCCCATTGAGGAGGACCCAGTACTTC
-	15	TRBV27	few	TRBJ1-5	CASKAEVSSNQPQHF	TGTGCCAGCAAGGCAGAAGTCTCGAGCAATCAGCCCCAGCATTTT
-	14	TRBV12-3/TRBV12-4	-	TRBJ1-4	CASSFRQAGEKLFF	TGTGCCAGCAGTTTTAGACAGGCAGGTGAAAAACTGTTTTTT
-	12	TRBV28	-	TRBJ1-1	CACTGQGTEAFF	TGTGCCTGTACGGGGCAGGGAACTGAAGCTTTCTTT
-	12	TRBV20-1	few	TRBJ2-5	CSAGRDSETQYF	TGCAGTGCTGGACGGGACTCGGAGACCCAGTACTTC
-	11	TRBV19	many	TRBJ1-1	CASSMDVEAFF	TGTGCCAGTAGTATGGACGTAGAAGCTTTCTTT
-	12	TRBV29-1	few	TRBJ2-5	CSGTGRRETQYF	TGCAGTGGCACAGGGAGGCGAGAGACCCAGTACTTC
TRBD1	15	TRBV20-1	few	TRBJ1-6	CSARPRTGYNSPLHF	TGCAGTGCTAGACCCCGGACAGGCTATAATTCACCCCTCCACTTT
-	13	TRBV29-1	-	TRBJ1-2	CSVVLVQSYGYTF	TGCAGCGTTGTTTTAGTTCAAAGCTATGGCTACACCTTC
TRBD2	15	TRBV3-1	few	TRBJ2-7	CASSHWTSGNYEQYF	TGTGCCAGCAGCCATTGGACTAGCGGGAACTACGAGCAGTACTTC
-	13	TRBV3-1	few	TRBJ1-2	CASSQVFSKGYTF	TGTGCCAGCAGCCAAGTTTTCAGTAAGGGCTACACCTTC
-	13	TRBV2	-	TRBJ2-4	CASSVQGVDIQYF	TGTGCCAGCAGTGTCCAGGGTGTAGACATTCAGTACTTC
TRBD1	14	TRBV5-1	many	TRBJ1-2	CASSPGQGREGYTF	TGCGCCAGCAGCCCGGGACAGGGTAGAGAAGGCTACACCTTC
TRBD1	13	TRBV20-1	few	TRBJ1-2	CSARVGQGYGYTF	TGCAGTGCTAGAGTCGGACAGGGGTATGGCTACACCTTC
-	12	TRBV29-1	few	TRBJ2-3	CSVDPHTDTQYF	TGCAGCGTTGATCCTCACACAGATACGCAGTATTTT
-	18	TRBV7-2	-	TRBJ1-5	CASSLFAGGVHSNQPQHF	TGTGCCAGCAGCTTATTTGCTGGAGGGGTTCATAGCAATCAGCCCCAGCATTTT
-	13	TRBV29-1	-	TRBJ2-5	CSVDLEIQETQYF	TGCAGCGTTGATCTGGAGATCCAAGAGACCCAGTACTTC
-	13	TRBV19	-	TRBJ1-1	CASSSRANTEAFF	TGTGCCAGTAGTAGCAGAGCGAACACTGAAGCTTTCTTT